Given below is one T cell receptor (beta chain) in context. V gave up 3 bases and J gave up 5 bases; unmatched junction bases: 4. Germline assignment: CDR1 SGHNT and CDR2 YENEEA. CDR3 length equals 15 residues. The source of the sample is a study of blood T cell repertoires in COVID-19. At the level of the study: The study drew acute and convalescent COVID-19 samples from the United States, Italy and Spain.

This table comes from immunoSEQ multiplex PCR, and its TCRdb copy is limited to in-frame clones, with some not included. The profile shows roughly 170,000 clones, roughly 88% of them singletons. Material for sequencing was peripheral blood. The source of this sequence is a man between 60 and 75 years old who had recovered from COVID-19. The chain links TRBV11-3 to TRBJ2-2, with 9 nucleotides matching TRBD1. In nucleotides, the CDR3 is TGTGCCAGCAGCTTCGACAGGGGGTCGACCGGGGAGCTGTTTTTT. Residues: CASSFDRGSTGELFF. The full variable domain, its missing parts supplied by reference TRBV11-3 and TRBJ2-2, is EAGVVQSPRYKIIEKKQPVAFWCNPISGHNTLYWYLQNLGQGPELLIRYENEEAVDDSQLPKDRFSAERLKGVDSTLKIQPAELGDSAVYLCASSFDRGSTGELFFGEGSRLTVL.